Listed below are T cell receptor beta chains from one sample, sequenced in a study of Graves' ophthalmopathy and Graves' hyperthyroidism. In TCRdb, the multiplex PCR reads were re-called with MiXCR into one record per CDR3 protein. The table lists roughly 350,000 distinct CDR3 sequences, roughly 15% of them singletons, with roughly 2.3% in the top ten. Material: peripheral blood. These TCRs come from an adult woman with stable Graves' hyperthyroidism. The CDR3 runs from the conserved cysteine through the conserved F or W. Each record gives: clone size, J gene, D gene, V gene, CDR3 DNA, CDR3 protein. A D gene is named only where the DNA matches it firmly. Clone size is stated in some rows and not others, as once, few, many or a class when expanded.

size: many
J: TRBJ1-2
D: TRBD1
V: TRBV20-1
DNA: TGCAGTGCTAAGACAGGGTCGGATGGCTACACCTTC
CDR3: CSAKTGSDGYTF

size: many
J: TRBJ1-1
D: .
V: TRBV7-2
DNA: TGTGCCAGCAGCTTAGTCCAACGTGGAGCTTTCTTT
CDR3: CASSLVQRGAFF

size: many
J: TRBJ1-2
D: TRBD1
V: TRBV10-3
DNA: TGTGCCATCAGTGTTTTGGCAGGGGGAGAAACCTATGGCTACACCTTC
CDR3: CAISVLAGGETYGYTF

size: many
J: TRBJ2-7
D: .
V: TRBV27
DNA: TGTGCCAGCGGCGGCCTAGAAGCCGTTCCCTACGAGCAGTACTTC
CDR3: CASGGLEAVPYEQYF

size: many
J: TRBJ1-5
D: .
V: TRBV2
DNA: TGTGCCAGCAGGGACAGAGATAATAGCAATCAGCCCCAGCATTTT
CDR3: CASRDRDNSNQPQHF

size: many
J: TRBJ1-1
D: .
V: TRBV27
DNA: TGTGCCAGCACCTTGACTAGGGGCACTGAAGCTTTCTTT
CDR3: CASTLTRGTEAFF

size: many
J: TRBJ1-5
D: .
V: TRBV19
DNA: TGTGCCAGTAGTATAGGCCGGACGGGTACCCAGCCCCAGCATTTT
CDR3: CASSIGRTGTQPQHF

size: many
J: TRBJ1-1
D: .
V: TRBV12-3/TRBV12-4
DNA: TGTGCCAGCAGGCGGGACCCGGGGGACACTGAAGCTTTCTTT
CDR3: CASRRDPGDTEAFF

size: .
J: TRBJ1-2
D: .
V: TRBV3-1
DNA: TGTGCCAGCAGCCAAGAGCGGGCCACCATGAGGGATGGCTACACCTTC
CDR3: CASSQERATMRDGYTF

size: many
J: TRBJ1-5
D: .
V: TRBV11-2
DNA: TGTGCCAGCAGTCCGGAGGAAGATCAGCCCCAGCATTTT
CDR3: CASSPEEDQPQHF

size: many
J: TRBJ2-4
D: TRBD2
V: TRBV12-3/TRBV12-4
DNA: TGTGCCAGCAGTTTATACGGAGGGGGTCAACTAGCGGGGACAGAGGGCATTCAGTACTTC
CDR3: CASSLYGGGQLAGTEGIQYF

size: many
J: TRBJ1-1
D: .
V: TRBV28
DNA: TGTGCCAGCGGTTCCGCAGGGATGAACACTGAAGCTTTCTTT
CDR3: CASGSAGMNTEAFF

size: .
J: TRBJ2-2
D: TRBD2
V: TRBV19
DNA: TGTGCCAGTAGTATATGCACTAGCGGGACTAGAAACACCGGGGAGCTGTTTTTT
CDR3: CASSICTSGTRNTGELFF